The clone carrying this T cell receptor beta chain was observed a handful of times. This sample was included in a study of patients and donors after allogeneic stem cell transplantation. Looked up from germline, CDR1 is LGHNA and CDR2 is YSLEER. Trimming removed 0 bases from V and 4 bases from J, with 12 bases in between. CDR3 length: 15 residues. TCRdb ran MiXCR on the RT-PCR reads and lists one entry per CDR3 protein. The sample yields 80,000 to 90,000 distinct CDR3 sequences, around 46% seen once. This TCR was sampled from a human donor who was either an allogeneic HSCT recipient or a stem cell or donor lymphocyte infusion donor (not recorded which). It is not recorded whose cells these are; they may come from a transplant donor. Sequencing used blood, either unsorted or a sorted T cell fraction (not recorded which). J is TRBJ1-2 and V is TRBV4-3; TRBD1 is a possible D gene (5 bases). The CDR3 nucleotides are TGCGCCAGCAGCCAAGATGAGGGGCGGTTCTATGGCTACACCTTC. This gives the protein CASSQDEGRFYGYTF.